Listed here is a single T cell receptor (beta chain). The V and J ends lost 1 base and 6 bases, in that order; junction bases with no gene match: 3. The CDR3 runs to 15 residues. CDR1 is SGHAT, CDR2 FQNNGV, per germline. This sample stems from a study of shared clonotypes between healthy human individuals. For the study at large: CD4 naive and memory got three plates each, CD8 naive two, CD8 memory one.

Sequencing was at deep level. Clones were read by immunoSEQ multiplex PCR, and TCRdb kept only the in-frame ones, dropping some. In the table there are roughly 650,000 clones, 96% of which are singletons. CD45RO-negative CD8 cells positively selected for CCR7 made up the naive population, which excluded terminally differentiated effector memory CD45RA+ cells. The clonotype was recovered from a woman aged 25-40 years in good health. The chain links TRBV11-2 to TRBJ2-3, with TRBD2 matching 11 bases. The specimen was naive CD8+ T cells sorted from blood. For the CDR3, the DNA is TGTGCCAGCAGCTTAGGGGCTAGCGGGAGGGATACGCAGTATTTT. Protein product: CASSLGASGRDTQYF.